This TCR beta chain is drawn from a study of PD-1 blockade in classical Hodgkin lymphoma. Across the whole study: The patients were dosed with nivolumab 3 mg/kg, infused intravenously every 2 weeks.

The sample's time point: cycle 4 day 1 (C4D1), after more than five weeks of nivolumab. Each and every patient relapsed after autologous stem cell transplantation, and patients got differing brentuximab vedotin exposure. The length of the CDR3 is 14 residues. V was pared by 5 bases and J by 2 bases, with 10 bases between. Germline CDR1 is PRHDT and CDR2 is FYEKMQ (reference sequence). This table comes from immunoSEQ multiplex PCR, and its TCRdb copy is limited to in-frame clones, with some not included. The repertoire holds approximately 30,000 clones, with around 72% as singletons. Specimen: peripheral blood mononuclear cells (PBMCs), collected before the fourth cycle of nivolumab. The origin of this receptor is a human donor with classical Hodgkin lymphoma. This rearrangement joins TRBV13 to TRBJ1-5; tentative D call: TRBD1 (6 bases). For the CDR3, the DNA is TGTGCCAGCAGCGAGCGGACAGGCAATCAGCCCCAGCATTTT. Translation: CASSERTGNQPQHF.